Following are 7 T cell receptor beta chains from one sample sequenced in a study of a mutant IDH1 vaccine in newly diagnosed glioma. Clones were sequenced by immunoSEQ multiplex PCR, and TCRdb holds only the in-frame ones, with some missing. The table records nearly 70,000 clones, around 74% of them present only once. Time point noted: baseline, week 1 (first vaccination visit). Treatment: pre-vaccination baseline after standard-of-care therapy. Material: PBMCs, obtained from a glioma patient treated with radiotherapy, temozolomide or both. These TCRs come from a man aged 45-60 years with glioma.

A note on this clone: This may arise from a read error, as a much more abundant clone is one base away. CDR3: CASSLNYEQYF. DNA of the CDR3: TGTGCCAGCAGCCTTAACTACGAGCAGTACTTC. V and J are TRBV13 and TRBJ2-7; D not certain. From germline, CDR1 is PRHDT and CDR2 FYEKMQ (reference sequence). V was clipped by 5 bases and J by 3 bases, with 5 bases between them. This CDR3 has 11 residues.

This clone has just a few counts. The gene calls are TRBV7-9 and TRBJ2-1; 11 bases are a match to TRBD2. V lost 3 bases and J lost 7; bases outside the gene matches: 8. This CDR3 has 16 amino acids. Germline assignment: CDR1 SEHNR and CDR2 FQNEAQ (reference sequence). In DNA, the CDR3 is TGTGCCAGCAGCTTGGGTCAGGGACTAGCGGCAAATGAGCAGTTCTTC. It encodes CASSLGQGLAANEQFF.

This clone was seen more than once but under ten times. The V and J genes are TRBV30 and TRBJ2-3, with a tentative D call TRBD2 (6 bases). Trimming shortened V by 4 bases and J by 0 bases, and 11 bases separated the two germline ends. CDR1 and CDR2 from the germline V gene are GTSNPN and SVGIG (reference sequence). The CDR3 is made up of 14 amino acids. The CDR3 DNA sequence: TGTGCCTGGATGCGGGGCCTTAGCACAGATACGCAGTATTTT. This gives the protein CAWMRGLSTDTQYF.

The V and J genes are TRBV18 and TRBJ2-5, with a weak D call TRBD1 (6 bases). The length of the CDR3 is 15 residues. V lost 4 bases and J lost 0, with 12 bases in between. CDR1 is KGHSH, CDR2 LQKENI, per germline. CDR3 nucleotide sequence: TGTGCCAGCTCACTTTCGACAGGTTACCAAGAGACCCAGTACTTC. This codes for CASSLSTGYQETQYF.

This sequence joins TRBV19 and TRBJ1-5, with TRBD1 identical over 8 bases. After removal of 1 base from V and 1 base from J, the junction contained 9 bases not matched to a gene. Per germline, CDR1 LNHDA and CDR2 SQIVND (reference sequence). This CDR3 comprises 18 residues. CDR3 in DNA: TGTGCCAGTAGTATAGGACTGGGGACAGGAGTCAGCAATCAGCCCCAGCATTTT. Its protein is CASSIGLGTGVSNQPQHF.

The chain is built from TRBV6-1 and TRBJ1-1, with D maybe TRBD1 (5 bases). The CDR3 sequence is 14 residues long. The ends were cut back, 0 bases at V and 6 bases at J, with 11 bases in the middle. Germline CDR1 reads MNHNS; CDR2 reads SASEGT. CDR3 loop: CASSEAGTGPEAFF. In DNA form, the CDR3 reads TGTGCCAGCAGTGAAGCGGGGACGGGTCCTGAAGCTTTCTTT.

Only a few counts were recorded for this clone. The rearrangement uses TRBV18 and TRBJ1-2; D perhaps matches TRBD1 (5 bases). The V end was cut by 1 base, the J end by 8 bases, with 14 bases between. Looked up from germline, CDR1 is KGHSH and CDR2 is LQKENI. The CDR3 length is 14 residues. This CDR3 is CASSPRSGTGGYTF. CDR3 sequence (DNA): TGTGCCAGCTCACCACGGTCAGGGACCGGGGGCTACACCTTC.